These 7 T cell receptor beta chains share one sample of origin, sequenced in a study of Ad26.COV2.S vaccination and SARS-CoV-2 variants. Generated by immunoSEQ multiplex PCR, the TCRdb table keeps only in-frame clones and is missing some. Here the sample spans fewer than 500,000 clones, 80% to 90% being singletons. Treatment denoted: around 19 received Ad26.COV2.S at low or high dose, single or two shots; roughly 5 received placebo; per-sample allocation not given. Following the first vaccine or placebo injection, samples were taken on day 63. This specimen consisted of peripheral blood, obtained in a trial of Ad26.COV2.S vaccine versus placebo. Receptor source: a person between 18 and 65 years old who received the Ad26.COV2.S COVID-19 vaccine or a placebo.

The V gene is TRBV6-1, the J gene TRBJ1-6; a possible D gene is TRBD1 (5 bases). The CDR3 has 16 residues. The V gene lost 2 bases and the J gene lost 3 bases, with 11 bases spanning the gap. The germline CDR1 and CDR2 sequences are MNHNS and SASEGT. CDR3 loop: CASSEWGPNYNSPLHF. DNA for the CDR3: TGTGCCAGCAGTGAATGGGGACCGAACTATAATTCACCCCTCCACTTT.

This chain links TRBV4-3 with TRBJ1-1, with unresolved D. Germline lookup yields CDR1 LGHNA and CDR2 YSLEER. This CDR3 spans 13 amino acids. V gave up 1 base and J gave up 1 base, with 4 bases separating them. CDR3 loop: CASSQGKNTEAFF. The CDR3 DNA sequence: TGCGCCAGCAGCCAAGGGAAGAACACTGAAGCTTTCTTT.

CDR3 sequence: CASSLTTGGPYEQYF. The DNA of the CDR3 is TGTGCCAGCTCGTTGACGACAGGGGGCCCATACGAGCAGTACTTC. The chain links TRBV18 to TRBJ2-7; 10 bases are a match to TRBD1. V dropped 6 bases and J dropped 4; count of bases not matched to a gene: 9. Germline V gives CDR1 KGHSH, CDR2 LQKENI. This CDR3 has 15 amino acids.

The V gene is TRBV18, the J gene TRBJ2-1; D is unresolved. Trimming removed 3 bases from V and 4 bases from J, with 13 bases in between. From germline, CDR1 is KGHSH and CDR2 LQKENI. The CDR3 has 15 residues. The CDR3 nucleotides are TGTGCCAGCTCACCCTCCGGAAATTTTTACAATGAGCAGTTCTTC. Its translation is CASSPSGNFYNEQFF. Combining the CDR3 with reference TRBV18 and TRBJ2-1 gives the whole variable domain NAGVMQNPRHLVRRRGQEARLRCSPMKGHSHVYWYRQLPEEGLKFMVYLQKENIIDESGMPKERFSAEFPKEGPSILRIQQVVRGDSAAYFCASSPSGNFYNEQFFGPGTRLTVL.

The gene calls are TRBV19 and TRBJ2-1, with 7 bases that match TRBD1. The junction had 0 bases not matched to a gene; V was cut back by 0 bases and J by 4 bases. The CDR3 spans 14 residues. The germline CDR1 and CDR2 sequences are LNHDA and SQIVND (reference sequence). Written as DNA, the CDR3 is TGTGCCAGTAGTATAGACAGGGGGTACAATGAGCAGTTCTTC. It translates to CASSIDRGYNEQFF.

The V call is TRBV7-2, the J call TRBJ2-5, with D maybe TRBD1 (6 bases). The germline V and J ends were trimmed by 1 base and 7 bases, with 10 bases remaining between them. Germline V gene data show CDR1 as SGHTA and CDR2 as FQGNSA. There are 13 residues in the CDR3. The CDR3 loop is CASSLDRVGTQYF. CDR3 DNA sequence: TGTGCCAGCAGCTTAGACAGGGTAGGGACCCAGTACTTC.

This rearrangement joins TRBV3-1 (or the pseudogene TRBV3-2) to TRBJ1-5; 9 positions match TRBD1. The V segment lost 4 bases and the J segment 5 bases; nucleotides outside the gene matches: 3. CDR1 is LGHDT and CDR2 is YNNKEL in the germline V gene (reference sequence). This CDR3 is 14 amino acids long. In nucleotides, the CDR3 is TGTGCCAGCAGCCCGGGACAGGGATATCAGCCCCAGCATTTT. This gives the protein CASSPGQGYQPQHF.